This entry describes one TCR beta chain. What it binds is not known. The CDR3 sequence is 15 residues long. CDR1 is LNHNV and CDR2 is YYDKDF in the germline V gene (reference sequence). The record originates from a study of CXCR3-negative and CXCR3-positive naive CD8 T cells. Triplicate 300,000-cell sorts were made of each CD8+ T cell subset. Study conclusions and caveats: Upon cryopreservation, CXCR3 expression partially decreased, and most assays used fresh PBMCs. Naive subsets did not differ in surface CD5, and TRB CDR3 properties served to infer TCR strength.

Researchers prepared the TRB cDNA libraries using 5' RACE with UMI labels. TCRdb re-called the 5' RACE reads and gives one entry per CDR3 protein, without DNA. The listing records some 61,000 distinct CDR3 sequences. The sequencing sample was made of naive CXCR3- CD8+ T cells from blood. Documented subset: CD45RO-CCR7+CD27+CD95- naive CD8+ T cells lacking CXCR3 (TNR3-). The chain joins TRBV15 to TRBJ2-2; the TRBD1 assignment by TCRdb is unverifiable without DNA. This receptor was taken from a human donor in good health. Some clones in this sample may be carry-over from other donors' samples. The CDR3 loop is CATSLRTGGSGELFF.